This TCR beta chain was observed in a study of graft-versus-host responses after intestinal transplantation. CDR1 and CDR2 from the germline V gene are MNHEY and SVGAGI. The CDR3 runs 15 residues. With 2 bases removed from V and 0 bases from J, the gap between germline ends came to 8 bases. The table came from immunoSEQ multiplex PCR; TCRdb's copy has only in-frame clones and leaves some out. The sample has some 140,000 clones; 85% to 95% are singletons. A word on this clone: Its antigen remains unknown.

The V and J genes are TRBV6-5 and TRBJ2-1; tentatively, D is TRBD2 (6 bases). The source of this sequence is a human donor who received an intestinal transplant. This material consisted of unstimulated CD4+ T cells sorted from spleen or lymph node cells, taken before intestinal transplant. The CDR3 loop is CASSYGTSSYNEQFF. The CDR3 nucleotides read TGTGCCAGCAGTTACGGGACTTCCTCCTACAATGAGCAGTTCTTC.